This T cell receptor beta chain was obtained from a study of low-dose radiotherapy and immunotherapy resistance in tumors. As for the study in general: For Cohort 1, fractions of 0.5 Gy were given every 2 weeks, reaching 6.5 Gy overall. Intravenous administration to patients comprised nivolumab at 240 mg every two weeks and ipilimumab at 1 mg/kg every six weeks.

This clonotype was picked up many times. Indicated time point: after trial treatment. Indicated treatment: LDRT plus nivolumab, ipilimumab, low-dose cyclophosphamide and aspirin (RACIN trial). Low-dose radiotherapy, low-dose cyclophosphamide, aspirin, ipilimumab and nivolumab were all given to the donors. Per germline, CDR1 SQVTM and CDR2 ANQGSEA. V lost 7 bases, J lost 0 bases, and 12 bases stayed unmatched. The CDR3 is 16 residues long. cDNA synthesis used a TRAV/TRBV-specific primer set for both chains. With a constant-region primer and a V-primer adapter, TCRs were subjected to roughly 18 PCR cycles of amplification. In vitro transcription amplified the mRNA that had been isolated. One entry per CDR3 protein results from TCRdb running MiXCR on the reads. The sample contains roughly 100,000 distinct CDR3 sequences, under 25% of which appear only once.

This rearrangement joins TRBV29-1 to TRBJ2-1; 7 bases agree with TRBD2. Source: PBMCs, taken after low-dose radiotherapy plus immunotherapy. The receptor was isolated from a female donor with ovarian cancer. Here the CDR3 reads CSGGTLRDYSYNEQFF. DNA of the CDR3: TGCAGCGGTGGAACCCTCCGGGACTACTCCTACAATGAGCAGTTCTTC.